This T cell receptor beta chain was sequenced in a study of regulatory dendritic cells for organ transplantation. The overall study: On day 6, the dendritic cells were exposed to LPS. Study-wide findings and caveats: Mature dendritic cells appeared to drive more memory CD8+ clonal expansion than regulatory ones. The most alloreactive TCR clonotypes were found in resting memory CD8+ cells.

CDR1 and CDR2 from the germline V gene are MNHEY and SMNVEV (reference sequence). The ends lost 2 bases at V and 5 bases at J; junction bases unmatched: 8. This CDR3 contains 15 residues. Concerning this clone: Its antigen is as yet unknown.

Sorted subsets were CFSE-labeled and cultured approximately 5 days with allogeneic dendritic cells. Sequenced by immunoSEQ multiplex PCR; TCRdb stores in-frame clones only, minus some. The sample carries roughly 23,000 clones, roughly 85% recorded once. The receptor was isolated from a human donor in good health. Specimen: naive CD4+ T cells from blood cultured with dendritic cells. The subset was: CD45RA+ naive T cells. The chain joins TRBV27 to TRBJ2-5; 7 bases fit TRBD2. The chain's CDR3 is CASSLRLAEWETQYF. The CDR3 nucleotides read TGTGCCAGCAGTTTAAGGCTAGCGGAGTGGGAGACCCAGTACTTC.